Listed here are 26 T cell receptor beta chains from one sample, sequenced in a study of blood T cell repertoires in COVID-19. Sequencing was performed with immunoSEQ multiplex PCR; in TCRdb, only in-frame clones are kept and a portion is missing. The table lists 300,000 or so clones, around 85% of them singletons. Input material: PBMCs or T cells enriched from blood (not recorded which). All receptors come from a woman aged 40 to 55 with acute COVID-19.

This chain uses TRBV5-1 with TRBJ1-1; D unclear. The length of the CDR3 is 13 residues. Trimming pared 4 bases from V and 3 bases from J, leaving 10 bases between. Germline CDR1 and CDR2: SGHRS and YFSETQ. CDR3 nucleotides: TGCGCCAGCAGCATGAGCCGGGACACTGAAGCTTTCTTT. It specifies CASSMSRDTEAFF. Full variable domain (rest looked up from reference TRBV5-1 and TRBJ1-1): KAGVTQTPRYLIKTRGQQVTLSCSPISGHRSVSWYQQTPGQGLQFLFEYFSETQRNKGNFPGRFSGRQFSNSRSEMNVSTLELGDSALYLCASSMSRDTEAFFGQGTRLTVV.

The rearrangement links TRBV5-1 to TRBJ1-3; 7 nucleotides match TRBD1. Germline CDR1 is SGHRS and CDR2 is YFSETQ. The CDR3 has 16 amino acids. The trim removed 0 bases at V and 0 bases at J, leaving 3 bases unmatched. As DNA, the CDR3 is TGCGCCAGCAGCTTGGGGCGGACAGGCTCTGGAAACACCATATATTTT. It encodes CASSLGRTGSGNTIYF.

The chain combines TRBV5-1 with TRBJ1-1, with a weak D call TRBD1 (6 bases). CDR1 SGHRS and CDR2 YFSETQ come from the germline V gene. V dropped 4 bases and J dropped 3 bases, with 16 bases sitting between them. The CDR3 loop spans 15 amino acids. The DNA of the CDR3 is TGCGCCAGCAGCCCCGAAACAGGGATTGACACTGAAGCTTTCTTT. The encoded protein is CASSPETGIDTEAFF.

This clone has a handful of counts. The chain couples TRBV15 to TRBJ2-1; 7 nucleotides match TRBD2. The V and J ends lost 5 bases and 6 bases, in that order; junction bases with no gene match: 10. Germline CDR1 LNHNV, CDR2 YYDKDF (reference sequence). This CDR3 spans 15 amino acids. The CDR3 bases are TGTGCCACCAGCGGACTAGACGATGGGCTCAATGAGCAGTTCTTC. Translation: CATSGLDDGLNEQFF.

The chain recombines TRBV14 with TRBJ1-3, with a possible D match to TRBD1 (5 bases). Trimming shortened V by 1 base and J by 3 bases, and 7 bases separated the two germline ends. Germline-derived CDR1 and CDR2 are SGHDN and FVKESK. The CDR3 sequence is 14 residues long. The CDR3 spells CASSQGQFGNTIYF. As DNA, the CDR3 is TGTGCCAGCAGCCAAGGACAGTTTGGAAACACCATATATTTT.

V is TRBV7-3 and J is TRBJ1-2; no clear D. Germline CDR1 SGHTA, CDR2 FQGTGA. Trimming removed 2 bases from V and 1 base from J, with 11 bases in between. The CDR3 has 15 residues. CDR3 nucleotide sequence: TGTGCCAGCAGCTTATCCCCAGTCAATAACTATGGCTACACCTTC. Protein: CASSLSPVNNYGYTF. The full variable domain, completed using reference TRBV7-3 and TRBJ1-2, is GAGVSQTPSNKVTEKGKYVELRCDPISGHTALYWYRQSLGQGPEFLIYFQGTGAADDSGLPNDRFFAVRPEGSVSTLKIQRTERGDSAVYLCASSLSPVNNYGYTFGSGTRLTVV.

This sequence joins TRBV5-1 and TRBJ1-2; 8 bases line up with TRBD1. Trimming removed 0 bases from V and 7 bases from J; junction bases left unmatched: 8. CDR3 length: 15 residues. Germline lookup yields CDR1 SGHRS and CDR2 YFSETQ. CDR3 nucleotides: TGCGCCAGCAGCTTGGTCCCACAGGGGGAAAGTGGCTACACCTTC. Translation gives CASSLVPQGESGYTF.

The chain recombines TRBV7-9 with TRBJ2-1; 8 bases are shared with TRBD2. This CDR3 is built from 15 residues. Germline V gives CDR1 SEHNR, CDR2 FQNEAQ (reference sequence). Trimming took 5 bases from V and 6 from J; bases not matched to a gene: 9. The CDR3 DNA reads TGTGCCAGCAGCCCCCGGGCGGGAGGAGTCAATGAGCAGTTCTTC. Translation: CASSPRAGGVNEQFF.

The rearrangement joins TRBV7-9 to TRBJ1-2; D possibly corresponds to TRBD1 (5 bases). V was cut by 5 bases and J by 4 bases, with 17 bases left in between. CDR1 SEHNR and CDR2 FQNEAQ come from the germline V gene (reference sequence). The CDR3 consists of 15 residues. CDR3 residues: CASSQGAALGYGYTF. CDR3 nucleotides: TGTGCCAGCAGCCAAGGGGCCGCCCTTGGCTATGGCTACACCTTC.

This rearrangement joins TRBV5-8 to TRBJ1-1, with a possible D match to TRBD1 (6 bases). Trimming removed 3 bases from V and 5 bases from J, with 23 bases in between. Per germline, CDR1 SGHTS and CDR2 YDEGEE. The CDR3 extends over 17 amino acids. Here the CDR3 DNA reads TGTGCCAGCAGCTACAATTCCGGGACACCAAGGGGGACTGAAGCTTTCTTT. Amino acid sequence: CASSYNSGTPRGTEAFF.

The chain recombines TRBV28 with TRBJ2-1, with 9 positions matching TRBD2. The CDR3 sequence is 15 residues long. The germline V gene has CDR1 MDHEN and CDR2 SYDVKM. Trimming at V came to 5 bases and at J to 8 bases, leaving 10 bases not matched to a gene. CDR3 amino acids: CASSPGTSRGDEQFF. In DNA form, the CDR3 reads TGTGCCAGCAGTCCCGGGACTAGCAGGGGGGATGAGCAGTTCTTC.

The chain combines TRBV10-3 with TRBJ1-2; the match to TRBD1 covers 7 bases. V lost 0 bases to trimming and J lost 4 bases; unmatched junction nucleotides: 8. CDR1 and CDR2 from the germline V gene are ENHRY and SYGVKD. This CDR3 is 16 amino acids long. DNA for the CDR3: TGTGCCATCAGTGAGTCGGGAAGGGGGCAGGGCTATGGCTACACCTTC. It codes for CAISESGRGQGYGYTF.

This sequence joins TRBV27 and TRBJ2-7; D might be TRBD1 (6 bases). Trimming took 5 bases from V and 0 from J, leaving 8 bases between them. The germline V gene has CDR1 MNHEY and CDR2 SMNVEV (reference sequence). The CDR3 has 13 residues. CDR3 sequence: CASSPTGSYEQYF. Written as DNA, the CDR3 is TGTGCCAGCAGTCCGACAGGCTCCTACGAGCAGTACTTC.

The V gene is TRBV5-4, the J gene TRBJ2-1; TRBD2 matches 14 bases. This CDR3 has 18 residues. Germline V gene sequence: CDR1 SGHNT, CDR2 YYREEE (reference sequence). J lost 7 bases, V lost 5 bases, and 14 bases had no gene match. CDR3 protein: CASRSGLAGAKGGNEQFF. The CDR3 DNA is TGTGCCAGCAGATCGGGACTAGCGGGAGCCAAAGGGGGAAATGAGCAGTTCTTC.

The chain combines TRBV23-1 with TRBJ1-6; no clear D gene. TRBV23-1 is placed among ORFs of uncertain function. V gave up 10 bases and J gave up 7 bases, with 20 bases separating them. The CDR3 runs to 15 residues. The CDR3 DNA follows: TGCGCCAAGGTCCGGGCCCTAGCGTCCAATTCACCCCTCCACTTT. It yields the protein CAKVRALASNSPLHF.

This sequence joins TRBV6-5 and TRBJ1-1; perhaps TRBD1 as D (5 bases). Germline values: CDR1 MNHEY, CDR2 SVGAGI. This CDR3 is 14 amino acids long. V lost 7 bases to trimming and J lost 0 bases, with 12 bases between them. CDR3 coding DNA: TGTGCCAGCACCAACACGGGGGTGAACACTGAAGCTTTCTTT. This codes for CASTNTGVNTEAFF.

The V and J genes are TRBV7-9 and TRBJ1-2; 8 bases line up with TRBD1. In germline, CDR1 is SEHNR, CDR2 FQNEAQ (reference sequence). The CDR3 runs to 16 residues. V trimming: 4 bases; J trimming: 7 bases; junction bases outside the gene matches: 14. CDR3 residues: CASSSEGSTGVAGYTF. In DNA form, the CDR3 reads TGTGCCAGCAGCTCCGAGGGGTCGACAGGGGTGGCTGGCTACACCTTC.

The chain has TRBV5-1 and TRBJ1-1, with 9 bases aligning to TRBD1. CDR1 SGHRS and CDR2 YFSETQ come from the germline V gene. V lost 2 bases, J lost 1 base, and 9 bases stayed unmatched. This CDR3 contains 17 residues. In DNA form, the CDR3 reads TGCGCCAGCAGCTTCGCCGGGGAGGACAGGGGGAACACTGAAGCTTTCTTT. Translating gives CASSFAGEDRGNTEAFF.

This clone was picked up a small number of times. The gene calls are TRBV2 and TRBJ1-3; no reliable D call. Trimming cost V 3 bases and J 0 bases, with 12 bases left between them. Germline V gives CDR1 SNHLY, CDR2 FYNNEI. The CDR3 consists of 16 residues. DNA of the CDR3: TGTGCCAGCAGTGACCCCGAGGAGAGCTCTGGAAACACCATATATTTT. Amino acids: CASSDPEESSGNTIYF.

The chain has TRBV6-2 or TRBV6-3 and TRBJ1-3; D is uncertain. Trimming shortened V by 5 bases and J by 4 bases, and 15 bases separated the two germline ends. CDR3 length equals 15 residues. Germline values: CDR1 MNHEY, CDR2 SVGEGT. The CDR3 DNA reads TGTGCCAGCAGTCTCATGAGGTCGGGAGGAAACACCATATATTTT. Translating gives CASSLMRSGGNTIYF.

V usage is TRBV7-3 and J usage is TRBJ2-2; 7 positions agree with TRBD1. This CDR3 spans 16 amino acids. The V gene's germline CDR1 is SGHTA and CDR2 FQGTGA. J lost 6 bases, V lost 4 bases, and 11 bases had no gene match. The CDR3 DNA sequence: TGTGCCAGCAGCTCACATTTAACAGGGGCGCCCGGGGAGCTGTTTTTT. Protein product: CASSSHLTGAPGELFF.

The rearrangement links TRBV5-1 to TRBJ1-3, with 7 bases lining up with TRBD1. With 0 bases clipped from V and 0 bases from J, the junction kept 3 bases outside the gene matches. This CDR3 spans 16 amino acids. Germline V lookup: CDR1 SGHRS, CDR2 YFSETQ. CDR3 protein: CASSLVGQISGNTIYF. Here the CDR3 DNA reads TGCGCCAGCAGCTTGGTGGGACAGATCTCTGGAAACACCATATATTTT.

The V call is TRBV19, the J call TRBJ1-3; D gene ambiguous. Looked up from germline, CDR1 is LNHDA and CDR2 is SQIVND (reference sequence). The ends were cut back, 6 bases at V and 2 bases at J, with 11 bases in the middle. This CDR3 is 14 amino acids long. The CDR3 here is CASSSGRTGNTIYF. CDR3 coding DNA: TGTGCCAGTAGCTCTGGGAGGACTGGAAACACCATATATTTT.

V and J are TRBV6-5 and TRBJ2-3; D may be TRBD2 (6 bases). Germline V lookup: CDR1 MNHEY, CDR2 SVGAGI. There are 14 residues in the CDR3. The V end lost 10 bases, the J end lost 3 bases, and 17 bases lay between the germline ends. The CDR3 DNA reads TGTGCCACTCGTAGGGGACTCTCAACAGATACGCAGTATTTT. Its translation: CATRRGLSTDTQYF.

The chain carries TRBV7-2 and TRBJ1-4; tentative D call: TRBD1 (6 bases). Deletions cut 4 bases from V and 3 bases from J, with 12 bases between. Germline V gives CDR1 SGHTA, CDR2 FQGNSA. The CDR3 is 15 amino acids. The CDR3 protein is CASSSQGLPNEKLFF. CDR3 DNA: TGTGCCAGCAGCTCACAGGGTCTGCCTAATGAAAAACTGTTTTTT.

The chain carries TRBV27 and TRBJ2-1; 10 bases are shared with TRBD2. V was pared by 8 bases and J by 2 bases, with 21 bases of the junction left unmatched. Germline V lookup: CDR1 MNHEY, CDR2 SMNVEV (reference sequence). CDR3 length: 20 residues. The CDR3 is CASAVTMGLAGVSTYNEQFF. The DNA for the CDR3 is TGTGCCAGCGCCGTTACGATGGGGCTAGCGGGGGTGAGCACCTACAATGAGCAGTTCTTC.